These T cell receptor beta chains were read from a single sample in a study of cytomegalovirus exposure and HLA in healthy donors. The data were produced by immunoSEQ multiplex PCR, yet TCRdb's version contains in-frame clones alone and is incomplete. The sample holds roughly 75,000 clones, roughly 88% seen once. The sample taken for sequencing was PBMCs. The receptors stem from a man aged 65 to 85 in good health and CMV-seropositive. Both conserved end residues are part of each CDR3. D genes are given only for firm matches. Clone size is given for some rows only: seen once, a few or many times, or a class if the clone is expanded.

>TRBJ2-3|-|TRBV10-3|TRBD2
TGTGCCATCAGTGACAGGACTAGCGCTGGCACAGATACGCAGTATTTT
CAISDRTSAGTDTQYF
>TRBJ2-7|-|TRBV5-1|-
TGCGCCAGCAGCTTCTCAGGGGATTCCTACGAGCAGTACTTC
CASSFSGDSYEQYF
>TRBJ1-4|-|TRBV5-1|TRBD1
TGCGCCAGCAGCTTCGGGACAGGGGGAGGTGAAAAACTGTTTTTT
CASSFGTGGGEKLFF
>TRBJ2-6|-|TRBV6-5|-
TGTGCCAGCAGCTGGTCGAGCTCTGGGGCCAACGTCCTGACTTTC
CASSWSSSGANVLTF
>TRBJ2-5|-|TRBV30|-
TGTGCCTGGGGTCTAGGTGGTCCCCAGTACTTC
CAWGLGGPQYF
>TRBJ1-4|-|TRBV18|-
TGTGCCAGCTCTTCCCCTGGACTAGCGGAAGAAAAACTGTTTTTT
CASSSPGLAEEKLFF
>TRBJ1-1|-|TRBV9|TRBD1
TGTGCCAGCAGCGTTGGACAGGGGAACACTGAAGCTTTCTTT
CASSVGQGNTEAFF
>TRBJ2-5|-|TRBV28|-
TGTGCCAGCAGTCCCGGACAGAAACAGTACTTC
CASSPGQKQYF
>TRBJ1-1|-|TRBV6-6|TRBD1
TGTGCCAGCACCCTCCAGGGGGTGAACACTGAAGCTTTCTTT
CASTLQGVNTEAFF
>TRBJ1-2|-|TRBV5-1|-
TGCGCCAGCAGCTTGGGGCAGGGGCCTTATGGCTACACCTTC
CASSLGQGPYGYTF
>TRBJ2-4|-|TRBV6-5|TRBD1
TGTGCCAGCAGTTACACTCGGGACAGCAAAAACATTCAGTACTTC
CASSYTRDSKNIQYF
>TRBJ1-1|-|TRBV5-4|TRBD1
TGTGCCAGCAGTCGAGGACAGGCGAACACTGAAGCTTTCTTT
CASSRGQANTEAFF
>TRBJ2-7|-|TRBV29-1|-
TGCAGCGTTGCCCGGGACACCACCTACGAGCAGTACTTC
CSVARDTTYEQYF
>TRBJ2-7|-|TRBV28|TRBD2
TGTGCCAGCAGTATTTCGGGAGGCGCCGCCTACGAGCAGTACTTC
CASSISGGAAYEQYF
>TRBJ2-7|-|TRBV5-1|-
TGCGCCAGCAGCTTTAGACCAGGGTCAACCTCCTACGAGCAGTACTTC
CASSFRPGSTSYEQYF
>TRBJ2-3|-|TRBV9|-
TGTGCCAGCTCTCCCGGAGGTAGCACAGATACGCAGTATTTT
CASSPGGSTDTQYF
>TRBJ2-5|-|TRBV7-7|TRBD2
TGTGCTAGCAGCCGTCACGGGAGGGCCGATGAGACCCAGTACTTC
CASSRHGRADETQYF
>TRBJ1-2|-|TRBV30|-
TGTGCCTGGAGTGTTATTCAGGGCAACTATGGCTACACCTTC
CAWSVIQGNYGYTF
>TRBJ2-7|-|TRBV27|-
TGTGCCAGCAGTTTATCGAGGAGCGTCTACGAGCAGTACTTC
CASSLSRSVYEQYF
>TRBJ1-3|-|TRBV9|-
TGTGCCAGCAGCGTAGCTGGCGGAGCCTCTGGAAACACCATATATTTT
CASSVAGGASGNTIYF
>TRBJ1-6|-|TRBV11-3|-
TGTGCCAGCAGCTTGGAGTTCGGACAGAGAAATAATTCACCCCTCCACTTT
CASSLEFGQRNNSPLHF
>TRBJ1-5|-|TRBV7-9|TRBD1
TGTGCCAGCAGCTTGGACCAGGGGGGTCAGCCCCAGCATTTT
CASSLDQGGQPQHF
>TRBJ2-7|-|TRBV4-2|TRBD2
TGTGCCAGCAGCCCCAGGGGTAGCGGGGAGTACGAGCAGTACTTC
CASSPRGSGEYEQYF
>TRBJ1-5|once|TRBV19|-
TGTGCCAGTAGTACTGCGCTCGCCAATCAGCCCCAGCATTTT
CASSTALANQPQHF
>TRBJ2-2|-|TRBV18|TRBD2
TGTGCCAGCATACCAGAGGAACTAGCGGTCACCGGGGAGCTGTTTTTT
CASIPEELAVTGELFF
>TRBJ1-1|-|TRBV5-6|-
TGTGCCAGCAGCTGGTCCACAGGGACTGAAGCTTTCTTT
CASSWSTGTEAFF
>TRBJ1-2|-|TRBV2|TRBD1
TGTGCCAGCAGTATGACAGGGGATGGCTACACCTTC
CASSMTGDGYTF
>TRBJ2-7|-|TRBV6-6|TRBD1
TGTGCCAGCAGTACACCGGGACAGGGGGTCTACGAGCAGTACTTC
CASSTPGQGVYEQYF
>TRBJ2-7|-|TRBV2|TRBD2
TGTGCCAGCAAACAAAGCGGGAGGGCCAACGAGCAGTACTTC
CASKQSGRANEQYF
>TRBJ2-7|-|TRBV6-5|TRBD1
TGTGCCACGAACCAAGGGGGCTCGGGCGAGCAGTACTTC
CATNQGGSGEQYF
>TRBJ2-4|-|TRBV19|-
TGTGCCAGTAGTCCCCTCGGCTCCGGGGGGCGGAACATTCAGTACTTC
CASSPLGSGGRNIQYF
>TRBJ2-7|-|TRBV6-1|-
TGTGCCAGCAAGGGGTCAGGGAACTACGAGCAGTACTTC
CASKGSGNYEQYF
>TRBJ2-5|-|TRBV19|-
TGTGCCAGTAGCACCGGGTGGGGGGAGGAGACCCAGTACTTC
CASSTGWGEETQYF
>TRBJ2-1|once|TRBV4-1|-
TGCGCCAGCAGCCAAGGCCAGGGTGCGCCATACAATGAGCAGTTCTTC
CASSQGQGAPYNEQFF
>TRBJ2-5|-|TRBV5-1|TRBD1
TGCGCCAGCAGAAGTCAGGGGGTAGAGACCCAGTACTTC
CASRSQGVETQYF
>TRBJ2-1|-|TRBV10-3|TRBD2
TGTGCCGCCGCGCCTGGACTAGCGGGGGGGCCAGTGAATGAGCAGTTCTTC
CAAAPGLAGGPVNEQFF
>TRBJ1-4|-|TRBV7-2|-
TGTGCCAGCAGCCCGATGGACACTCCGACTAATGAAAAACTGTTTTTT
CASSPMDTPTNEKLFF
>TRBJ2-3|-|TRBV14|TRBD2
TGTGCCAGCAGCCAAGAGGTAGCGGGAGGGCGAACAGATACGCAGTATTTT
CASSQEVAGGRTDTQYF
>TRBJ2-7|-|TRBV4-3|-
TGCGCCAGCAGCCAAGAGGCGGACAGCCCCTACGAGCAGTACTTC
CASSQEADSPYEQYF
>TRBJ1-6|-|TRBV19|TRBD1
TGTGCCAGTAGCGGGACAGGGACAAATTCACCCCTCCACTTT
CASSGTGTNSPLHF
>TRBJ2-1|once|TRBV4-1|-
TGCGCCAGCAGCCAAGATTTCTTGGGCCTTTACAATGAGCAGTTCTTC
CASSQDFLGLYNEQFF